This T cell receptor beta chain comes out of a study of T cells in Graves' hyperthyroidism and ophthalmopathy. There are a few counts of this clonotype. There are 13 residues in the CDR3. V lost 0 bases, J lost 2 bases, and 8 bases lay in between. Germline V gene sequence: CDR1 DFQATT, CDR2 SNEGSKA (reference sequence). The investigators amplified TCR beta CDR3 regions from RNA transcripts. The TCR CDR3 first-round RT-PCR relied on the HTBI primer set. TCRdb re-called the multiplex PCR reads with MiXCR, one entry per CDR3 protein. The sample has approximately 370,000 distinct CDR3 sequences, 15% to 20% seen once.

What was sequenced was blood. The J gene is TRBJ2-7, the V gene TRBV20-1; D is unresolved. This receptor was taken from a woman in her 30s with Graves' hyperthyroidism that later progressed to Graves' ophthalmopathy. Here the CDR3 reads CSAREGVTYEQYF. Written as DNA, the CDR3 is TGCAGTGCTAGAGAGGGTGTTACCTACGAGCAGTACTTC.